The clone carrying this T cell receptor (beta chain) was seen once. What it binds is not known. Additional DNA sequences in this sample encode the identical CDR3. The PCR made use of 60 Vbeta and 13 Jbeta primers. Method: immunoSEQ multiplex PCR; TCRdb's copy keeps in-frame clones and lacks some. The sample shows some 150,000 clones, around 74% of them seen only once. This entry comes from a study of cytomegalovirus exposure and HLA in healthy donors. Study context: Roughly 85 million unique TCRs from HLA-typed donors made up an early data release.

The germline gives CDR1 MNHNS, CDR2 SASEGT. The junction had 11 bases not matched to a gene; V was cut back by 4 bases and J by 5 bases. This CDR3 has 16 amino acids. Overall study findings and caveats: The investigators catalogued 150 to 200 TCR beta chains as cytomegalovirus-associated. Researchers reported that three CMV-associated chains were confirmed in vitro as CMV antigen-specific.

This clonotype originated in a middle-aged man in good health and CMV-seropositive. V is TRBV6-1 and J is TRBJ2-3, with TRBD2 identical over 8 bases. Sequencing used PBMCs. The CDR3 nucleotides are TGTGCCAGCAGTGTAGGCCCCCCGGCGGGAGGAGATACGCAGTATTTT. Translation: CASSVGPPAGGDTQYF.